This TCR beta chain was identified in a study of CXCR4 blockade with PD-1 therapy in pancreatic cancer. Study-level points and caveats: Sequencing covered TCRbeta chains only, not alpha chains.

Per germline, CDR1 MDHEN and CDR2 SYDVKM. CDR3 length: 13 residues. The ends were cut back, 7 bases at V and 2 bases at J, with 12 bases in the middle. As concerns this clone: Its antigen is undetermined.

Sequenced by immunoSEQ multiplex PCR; TCRdb stores in-frame clones only, minus some. Seen here are about 17,000 clones, about 72% observed once, and the top ten hold under 7.5%. Patients who provided the archived tumor blocks had not received neoadjuvant therapy before surgery. The receptor comes from a human donor with pancreatic ductal adenocarcinoma. The sample taken for sequencing was tumor tissue. This sequence joins TRBV28 and TRBJ2-7, with a weak D call TRBD2 (6 bases). The CDR3 region is CASTSGAAYEQYF. As DNA, the CDR3 is TGTGCCAGCACCTCGGGAGCTGCCTACGAGCAGTACTTC.